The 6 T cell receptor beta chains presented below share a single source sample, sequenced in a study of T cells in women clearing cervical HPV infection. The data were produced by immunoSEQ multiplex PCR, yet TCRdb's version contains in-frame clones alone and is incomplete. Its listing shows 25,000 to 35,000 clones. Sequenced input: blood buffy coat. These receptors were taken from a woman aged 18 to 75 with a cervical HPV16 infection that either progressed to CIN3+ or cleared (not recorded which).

The CDR3 protein is CASRDNRGTQYF. Partial CDR3 DNA: TGTGCCAGCAGAGACAACAGGGGAACG. This rearrangement joins TRBV7-2 to TRBJ2-3, with 7 bases lining up with TRBD1. The DNA ends 3 residues before the CDR3 does, and the rest of the CDR3 is filled in from the germline J gene. The V gene's germline CDR1 is SGHTA and CDR2 FQGNSA. The CDR3 has 12 amino acids.

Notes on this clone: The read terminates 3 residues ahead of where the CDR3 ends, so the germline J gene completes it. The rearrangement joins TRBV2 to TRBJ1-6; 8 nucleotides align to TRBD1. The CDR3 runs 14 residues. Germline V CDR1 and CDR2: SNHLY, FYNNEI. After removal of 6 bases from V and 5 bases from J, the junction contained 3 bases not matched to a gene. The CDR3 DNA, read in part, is TGTGCCAGCAGGGGACAGGAACATAATTCACCC. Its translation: CASRGQEHNSP. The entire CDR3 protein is CASRGQEHNSPLHF. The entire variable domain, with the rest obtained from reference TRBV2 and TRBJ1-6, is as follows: EPEVTQTPSHQVTQMGQEVILRCVPISNHLYFYWYRQILGQKVEFLVSFYNNEISEKSEIFDDQFSVERPDGSNFTLKIRSTKLEDSAMYFCASRGQEHNSPLHFGNGTRLTVT.

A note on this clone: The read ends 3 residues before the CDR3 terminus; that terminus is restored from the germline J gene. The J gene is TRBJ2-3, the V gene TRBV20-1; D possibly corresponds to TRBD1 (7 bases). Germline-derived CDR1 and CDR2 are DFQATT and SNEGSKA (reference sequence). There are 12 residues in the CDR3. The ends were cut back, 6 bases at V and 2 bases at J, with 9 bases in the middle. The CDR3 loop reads CSARGDTDTQYF. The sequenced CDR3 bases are TGCAGTGCCAGGGGGGACACAGATACG.

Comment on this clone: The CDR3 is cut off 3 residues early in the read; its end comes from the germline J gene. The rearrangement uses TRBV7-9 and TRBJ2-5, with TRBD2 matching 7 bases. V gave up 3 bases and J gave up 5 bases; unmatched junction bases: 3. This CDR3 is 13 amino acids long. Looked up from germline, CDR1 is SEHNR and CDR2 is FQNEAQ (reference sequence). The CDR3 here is CASSFGLGETQYF. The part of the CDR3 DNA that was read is TGTGCCAGCAGCTTCGGACTAGGGGAGACC.

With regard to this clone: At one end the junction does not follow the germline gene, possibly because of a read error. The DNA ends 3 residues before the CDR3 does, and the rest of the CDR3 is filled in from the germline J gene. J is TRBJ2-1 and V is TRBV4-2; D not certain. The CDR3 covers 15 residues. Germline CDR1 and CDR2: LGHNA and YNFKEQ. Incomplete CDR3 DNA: TGCGCCAGCAGCCAGAGTAGTAACCTCTACAATGAG. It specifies CASSQSSNLYNE. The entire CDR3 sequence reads CASSQSSNLYNEQFF.

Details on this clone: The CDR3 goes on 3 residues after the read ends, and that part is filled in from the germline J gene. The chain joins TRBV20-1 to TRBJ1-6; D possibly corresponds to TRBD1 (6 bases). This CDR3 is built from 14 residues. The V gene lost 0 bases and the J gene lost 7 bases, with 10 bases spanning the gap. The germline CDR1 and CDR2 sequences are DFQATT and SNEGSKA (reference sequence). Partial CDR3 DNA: TGCAGTGCTAGAGATTTCAGGGGCAATTCACCC. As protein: CSARDFRGNSP. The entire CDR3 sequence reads CSARDFRGNSPLHF.